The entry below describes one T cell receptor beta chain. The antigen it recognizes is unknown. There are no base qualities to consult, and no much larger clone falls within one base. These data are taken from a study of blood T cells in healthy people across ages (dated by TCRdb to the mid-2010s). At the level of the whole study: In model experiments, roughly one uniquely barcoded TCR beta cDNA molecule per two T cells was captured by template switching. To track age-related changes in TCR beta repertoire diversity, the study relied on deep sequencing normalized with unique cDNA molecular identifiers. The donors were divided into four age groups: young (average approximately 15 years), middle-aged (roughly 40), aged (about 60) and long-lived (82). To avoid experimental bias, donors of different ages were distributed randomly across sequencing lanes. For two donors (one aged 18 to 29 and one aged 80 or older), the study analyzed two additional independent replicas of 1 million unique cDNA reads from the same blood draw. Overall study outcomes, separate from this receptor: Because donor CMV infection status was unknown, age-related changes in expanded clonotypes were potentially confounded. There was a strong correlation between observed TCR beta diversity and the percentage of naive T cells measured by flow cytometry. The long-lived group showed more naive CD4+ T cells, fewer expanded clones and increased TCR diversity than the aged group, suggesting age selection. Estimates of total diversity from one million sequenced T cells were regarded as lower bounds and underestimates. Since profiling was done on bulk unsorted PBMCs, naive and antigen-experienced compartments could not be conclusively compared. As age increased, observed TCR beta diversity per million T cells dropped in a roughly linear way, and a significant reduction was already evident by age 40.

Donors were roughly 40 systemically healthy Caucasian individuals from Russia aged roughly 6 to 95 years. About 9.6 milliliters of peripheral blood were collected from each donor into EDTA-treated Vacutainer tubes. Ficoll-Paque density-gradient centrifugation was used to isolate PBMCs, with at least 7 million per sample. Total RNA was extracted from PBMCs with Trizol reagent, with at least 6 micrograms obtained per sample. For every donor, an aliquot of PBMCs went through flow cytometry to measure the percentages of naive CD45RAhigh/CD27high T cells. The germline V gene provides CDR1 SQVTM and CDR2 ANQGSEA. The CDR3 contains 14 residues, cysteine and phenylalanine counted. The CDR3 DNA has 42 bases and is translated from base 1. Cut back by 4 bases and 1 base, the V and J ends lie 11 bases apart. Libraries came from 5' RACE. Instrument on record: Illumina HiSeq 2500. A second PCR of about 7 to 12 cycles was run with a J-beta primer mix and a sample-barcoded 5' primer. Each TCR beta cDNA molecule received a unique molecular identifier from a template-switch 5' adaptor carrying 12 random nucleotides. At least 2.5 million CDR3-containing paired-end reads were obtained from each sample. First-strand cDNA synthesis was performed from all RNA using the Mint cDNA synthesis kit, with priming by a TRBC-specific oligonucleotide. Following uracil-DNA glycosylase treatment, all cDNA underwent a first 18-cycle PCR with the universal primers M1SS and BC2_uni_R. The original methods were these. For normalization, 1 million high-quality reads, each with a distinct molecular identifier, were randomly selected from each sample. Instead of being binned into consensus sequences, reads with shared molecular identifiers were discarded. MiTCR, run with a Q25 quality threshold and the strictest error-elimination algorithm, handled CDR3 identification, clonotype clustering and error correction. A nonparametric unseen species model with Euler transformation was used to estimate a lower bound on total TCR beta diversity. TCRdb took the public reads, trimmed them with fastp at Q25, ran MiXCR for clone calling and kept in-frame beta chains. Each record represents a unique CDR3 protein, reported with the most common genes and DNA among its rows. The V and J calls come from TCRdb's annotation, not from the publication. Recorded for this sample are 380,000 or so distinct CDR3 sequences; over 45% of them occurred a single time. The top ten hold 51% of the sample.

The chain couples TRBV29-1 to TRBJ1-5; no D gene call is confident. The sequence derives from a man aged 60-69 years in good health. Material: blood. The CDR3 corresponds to CSVVLTGSNQPQHF. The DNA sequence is TGCAGCGTTGTTCTTACGGGCAGCAATCAGCCCCAGCATTTT.